These 23 T cell receptor beta chains were all obtained from the same sample, sequenced in a study of shared clonotypes between healthy human individuals (TCRdb year 2020). Libraries were made using the immunoSEQ multiplex PCR assay. What TCRdb holds here is the immuneACCESS table cut down to in-frame rearrangements. Part of the clones is not present; checked against another copy, under half of the missing clones reflect an unresolved V gene, and the others are unexplained. The table for this sample lists 2,500,000 or so clones; 93% of them were counted only once. The top ten clones comprise around 0.4% of the sample. The sequenced sample was naive CD4+ T cells from PBMCs. The cell subset or site label for this specimen denotes: CD45RA+ positively selected. These TCRs come from a man between 18 and 35 years old in good health. Some clones in this sample may be carry-over from other donors' samples.

The rearrangement links TRBV11-2 to TRBJ2-1; TRBD2 matches 9 bases. This CDR3 is built from 14 residues. J gave up 7 bases and V 2 bases, and 3 bases lay outside the gene matches. The germline V gene has CDR1 SGHAT and CDR2 FQNNGV. CDR3 protein: CASSLKAGGNEQFF. The CDR3 DNA follows: TGTGCCAGCAGCTTAAAAGCGGGAGGTAATGAGCAGTTCTTC.

This chain joins TRBV12-2 and TRBJ2-7; TRBD1 is the table's D call and was not checked against the DNA. TRBV12-2 is reported as a pseudogene. The CDR3 runs 13 residues. The CDR3 coding sequence is TGTGCAAGTCGCTCCGCCACAGGCTACGAGCAGTACTTC. It is translated as CASRSATGYEQYF.

V and J are TRBV7-2 and TRBJ1-2; a weak D match, TRBD1 (5 bases). Trimming shortened V by 3 bases and J by 6 bases, and 14 bases separated the two germline ends. CDR3 length: 14 residues. CDR1 is SGHTA and CDR2 is FQGNSA in the germline V gene. This CDR3 reads CASSFGGKLHGYTF. Written as DNA, the CDR3 is TGTGCCAGCAGCTTCGGGGGGAAGTTACATGGCTACACCTTC.

The chain couples TRBV29-1 to TRBJ2-7; 9 nucleotides agree with TRBD1. Losses at the gene ends were 4 bases for V and 5 bases for J; bases not matched to a gene: 6. The germline CDR1 and CDR2 sequences are SQVTM and ANQGSEA. The CDR3 consists of 13 residues. In DNA, the CDR3 is TGCAGCGTTGGTACAGGGGGCCCGGACGAGCAGTACTTC. Its protein product is CSVGTGGPDEQYF.

The count of this clone is one. The genes are TRBV10-2 and TRBJ2-3; D gene unclear. Germline V gene lookup returns CDR1 WSHSY and CDR2 SAAADI. The CDR3 extends over 15 amino acids. V was shortened by 2 bases and J by 0 bases, with 9 bases between the two germline ends. CDR3 residues: CASSEGQTSTDTQYF. Here the CDR3 DNA reads TGCGCCAGCAGTGAGGGCCAAACTAGCACAGATACGCAGTATTTT.

The gene calls are TRBV5-5 and TRBJ2-3; D is possibly TRBD2 (6 bases). Per germline, CDR1 SGHKS and CDR2 YYEKEE (reference sequence). Trimming took off 0 bases at V and 1 base at J, with 12 bases between the two ends. This CDR3 comprises 16 residues. CDR3 loop: CASSLAGGPGTDTQYF. The DNA of the CDR3 is TGTGCCAGCAGCTTGGCCGGAGGGCCGGGCACAGATACGCAGTATTTT.

The CDR3 nucleotides read TGTGCCAGCAGCACAGGGCCTGGAACTAATGAAAAACTGTTTTTT. Amino acids: CASSTGPGTNEKLFF. V is TRBV7-9 and J is TRBJ1-4; weak D call: TRBD1 (6 bases). The CDR3 totals 15 residues. Trimming cost V 5 bases and J 1 base, with 11 bases left between them. Germline CDR1 is SEHNR and CDR2 is FQNEAQ (reference sequence).

The chain employs TRBV5-1 and TRBJ2-1, with a possible D match to TRBD2 (5 bases). V was clipped by 4 bases and J by 2 bases, with 16 bases between them. Germline V gene lookup returns CDR1 SGHRS and CDR2 YFSETQ. This CDR3 contains 16 residues. The CDR3 DNA reads TGCGCCAGCAGCCAGGACTCCTTGCCCGCCTACAATGAGCAGTTCTTC. Its translation is CASSQDSLPAYNEQFF.

The rearrangement uses TRBV11-2 and TRBJ2-7; D is ambiguous. The CDR3 is made up of 16 amino acids. Germline CDR1 and CDR2: SGHAT and FQNNGV. Trimming cost V 1 base and J 0 bases, with 13 bases left between them. CDR3 sequence reads: CASSLVQALSSYEQYF. CDR3 DNA: TGTGCCAGCAGCTTAGTCCAGGCCTTAAGCTCCTACGAGCAGTACTTC.

CDR3 protein: CASSTRTPVTDTQYF. CDR3 sequence (DNA): TGTGCCAGCAGCACAAGAACTCCGGTCACAGATACGCAGTATTTT. The gene calls are TRBV7-2 and TRBJ2-3; D remains ambiguous. V was clipped by 5 bases and J by 2 bases, with 14 bases between them. Germline-derived CDR1 and CDR2 are SGHTA and FQGNSA. This CDR3 spans 15 amino acids.

This clone was seen just once. The chain uses TRBV7-2 and TRBJ2-7; 10 nucleotides align to TRBD1. J gave up 0 bases and V 0 bases, and 5 bases lay outside the gene matches. The length of the CDR3 is 17 residues. Germline loops: CDR1 SGHTA, CDR2 FQGNSA. The CDR3 is CASSLAGQGPLSYEQYF. In DNA form, the CDR3 reads TGTGCCAGCAGCTTAGCGGGACAGGGGCCGCTCTCCTACGAGCAGTACTTC. Supplemented by reference TRBV7-2 and TRBJ2-7, the full variable domain reads GAGVSQSPSNKVTEKGKDVELRCDPISGHTALYWYRQSLGQGLEFLIYFQGNSAPDKSGLPSDRFSAERTGGSVSTLTIQRTQQEDSAVYLCASSLAGQGPLSYEQYFGPGTRLTVT.

This chain links TRBV29-1 with TRBJ2-1; 9 nucleotides agree with TRBD2. Per the germline V gene, CDR1 is SQVTM and CDR2 is ANQGSEA. The CDR3 is made up of 15 amino acids. V dropped 1 base and J dropped 4; count of bases not matched to a gene: 5. The CDR3, as DNA: TGCAGCGTTGAAGGGACTAGCGCCCTATACAATGAGCAGTTCTTC. It translates to CSVEGTSALYNEQFF.

The chain uses TRBV2 and TRBJ2-7; D remains ambiguous. CDR1 is SNHLY and CDR2 is FYNNEI in the germline V gene. Between the trimmed V and J ends, which lost 7 bases and 2 bases, there was a span of 12 bases. The CDR3 is 13 residues long. The CDR3 DNA reads as TGTGCCAGCACCAAGACAAGAGCCTACGAGCAGTACTTC. It codes for CASTKTRAYEQYF.

As concerns this clone: Other DNA sequences within the sample encode an identical CDR3. This chain joins TRBV5-1 and TRBJ2-2, with 8 bases lining up with TRBD2. CDR1 and CDR2 from the germline V gene are SGHRS and YFSETQ. The CDR3 is 15 amino acids. V was clipped by 0 bases and J by 4 bases; unmatched bases: 2. CDR3 in amino acids: CASSLAAGATGELFF. DNA of the CDR3: TGCGCCAGCAGCTTGGCAGCGGGAGCCACCGGGGAGCTGTTTTTT.

Written as DNA, the CDR3 is TGTGCCAGCAGTGGCCGGGATAGCGGTGCCATGGACATTCAGTACTTC. Translated, it gives CASSGRDSGAMDIQYF. The chain employs TRBV28 and TRBJ2-4; D is possibly TRBD2 (6 bases). Germline V lookup: CDR1 MDHEN, CDR2 SYDVKM. This CDR3 spans 16 amino acids. The V end lost 5 bases, the J end lost 8 bases, and 22 bases lay between the germline ends.

The chain couples TRBV4-3 to TRBJ2-3, with 10 bases that match TRBD2. The V and J ends lost 0 bases and 7 bases, in that order; junction bases with no gene match: 4. CDR1 and CDR2 (germline): LGHNA, YSLEER. The CDR3 spans 15 residues. CDR3 region: CASSQDKREGYTQYF. The CDR3 DNA reads TGCGCCAGCAGCCAAGACAAGCGGGAGGGCTATACGCAGTATTTT.

The chain has TRBV5-1 and TRBJ2-7; possibly TRBD1 for D (6 bases). The V and J ends lost 5 bases and 1 base respectively, with 10 bases between them. CDR1 and CDR2 from the germline V gene are SGHRS and YFSETQ. The CDR3 spans 13 residues. The CDR3 region is CASRRGQSYEQYF. DNA of the CDR3: TGCGCCAGCAGAAGGGGACAATCCTACGAGCAGTACTTC. Supplemented by reference TRBV5-1 and TRBJ2-7, the full variable domain reads KAGVTQTPRYLIKTRGQQVTLSCSPISGHRSVSWYQQTPGQGLQFLFEYFSETQRNKGNFPGRFSGRQFSNSRSEMNVSTLELGDSALYLCASRRGQSYEQYFGPGTRLTVT.

As concerns this clone: In the same sample, other DNA sequences code for this CDR3. The chain is built from TRBV9 and TRBJ2-2; D is perhaps TRBD2 (5 bases). V dropped 0 bases and J dropped 5 bases, with 11 bases sitting between them. Germline loops: CDR1 SGDLS, CDR2 YYNGEE. CDR3 length equals 15 residues. The CDR3 DNA reads as TGTGCCAGCAGCGTAGAGGGAGTGGGGACCGGGGAGCTGTTTTTT. Amino acids: CASSVEGVGTGELFF.

The V call is TRBV19, the J call TRBJ2-7, with 7 bases identical to TRBD1. V dropped 4 bases and J dropped 3; count of bases not matched to a gene: 9. This CDR3 is built from 15 residues. Germline values: CDR1 LNHDA, CDR2 SQIVND (reference sequence). In DNA form, the CDR3 reads TGTGCCAGTAGTAGTCCAAGGGACAGTGTCTACGAGCAGTACTTC. It translates to CASSSPRDSVYEQYF.

The rearrangement uses TRBV28 and TRBJ2-7; a weak D match, TRBD2 (5 bases). This CDR3 has 10 residues. Germline assignment: CDR1 MDHEN and CDR2 SYDVKM. V lost 10 bases and J 6 bases, leaving 10 bases between the germline ends. CDR3 amino acids: CATSRAEQYF. The CDR3 nucleotides are TGTGCCACCTCGCGGGCCGAGCAGTACTTC.

V gene TRBV5-1 combines with J gene TRBJ2-5; the D is unclear. The CDR3 spans 13 residues. Trimming shortened V by 0 bases and J by 7 bases, and 10 bases separated the two germline ends. Germline V CDR1 and CDR2: SGHRS, YFSETQ. In nucleotides, the CDR3 is TGCGCCAGCAGCTTGGATCCGAAGGGGACCCAGTACTTC. Its protein is CASSLDPKGTQYF.

The chain uses TRBV4-1 and TRBJ1-4, with D unclear. Between the trimmed V and J ends, which lost 3 bases and 1 base, there was a span of 12 bases. The germline gives CDR1 MGHRA, CDR2 YSYEKL. The length of the CDR3 is 16 residues. The CDR3 loop reads CASSQVARGTNEKLFF. In DNA form, the CDR3 reads TGCGCCAGCAGCCAGGTCGCCCGGGGAACTAATGAAAAACTGTTTTTT.

With respect to this clone: The sample has other DNA sequences that encode this CDR3 too. V usage is TRBV6-5 and J usage is TRBJ2-7; 8 bases line up with TRBD1. Germline values: CDR1 MNHEY, CDR2 SVGAGI. The CDR3 is made up of 13 amino acids. The ends lost 6 bases at V and 4 bases at J; junction bases unmatched: 5. As DNA, the CDR3 is TGTGCCAGCAGCAGGACAGGGAGTTACGAGCAGTACTTC. This translates into CASSRTGSYEQYF.